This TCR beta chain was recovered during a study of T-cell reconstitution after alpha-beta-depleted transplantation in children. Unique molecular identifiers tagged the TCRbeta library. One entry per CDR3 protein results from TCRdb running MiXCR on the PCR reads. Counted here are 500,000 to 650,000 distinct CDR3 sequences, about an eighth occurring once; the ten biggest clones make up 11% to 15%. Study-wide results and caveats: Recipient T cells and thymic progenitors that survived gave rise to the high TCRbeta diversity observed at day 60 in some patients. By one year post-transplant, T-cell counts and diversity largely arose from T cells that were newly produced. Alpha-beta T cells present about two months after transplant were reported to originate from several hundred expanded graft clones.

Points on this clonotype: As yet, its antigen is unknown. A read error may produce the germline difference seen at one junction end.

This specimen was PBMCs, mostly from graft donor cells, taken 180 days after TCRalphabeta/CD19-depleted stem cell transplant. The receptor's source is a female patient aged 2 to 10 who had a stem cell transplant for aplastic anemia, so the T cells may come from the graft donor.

The CDR3 sequence is CSASGLREGTYEQYF. The CDR3 DNA reads as TGCAGCGCTAGCGGTCTCCGGGAGGGTACCTACGAGCAGTACTTC. The rearrangement joins TRBV20-1 to TRBJ2-7; 8 bases agree with TRBD2. Germline loops: CDR1 DFQATT, CDR2 SNEGSKA (reference sequence). The CDR3 has 15 amino acids.